This TCR beta chain was retrieved from a study of blood T cells in healthy people across ages. Germline CDR1 and CDR2: GTSNPN and SVGIG (reference sequence). V was cut by 2 bases and J by 7 bases, with 14 bases left in between. The CDR3 is 13 amino acids. General study results and limits: A strong correlation was seen between TCR beta diversity and naive T cell percentage.

Around 9 milliliters of peripheral blood were drawn from each donor into EDTA-treated tubes. To note about this clonotype: Its antigen remains unknown.

A J-beta primer mix and a sample-barcoded 5' primer were used in a second PCR of roughly 6 to 11 cycles. TCRdb passed the 5' RACE reads through MiXCR, listing each CDR3 protein once. The repertoire holds about 930,000 distinct CDR3 sequences, about 29% seen once, with roughly a tenth in the top ten. These records were also assigned to another study, of T cells of mothers and their children.

The sequencing sample was made of blood. The TCR was taken from a middle-aged woman in good health. This sequence joins TRBV30 and TRBJ1-2, with a weak D call TRBD1 (6 bases). CDR3 in DNA: TGTGCCTGGAGTCCGGGTGCGGACAGTGGCTACACCTTC. It specifies CAWSPGADSGYTF.